These 30 T cell receptor beta chains were sequenced from one sample in a study of T cell repertoires in cytomegalovirus infection. MiXCR, run by TCRdb on the reads, gives a single entry per CDR3 protein. This table has hundreds of thousands of distinct CDR3 sequences, roughly 36% appearing once. The sample comprised PBMCs. The receptors derive from a human donor in good health (CMV status not recorded). Some clones in this sample may be carry-over from other donors' samples.

In its sample, this clonotype was seen a few times. This chain uses TRBV6-1 with TRBJ2-5, with 7 positions matching TRBD2. The end of the DNA fits TRBJ2-3 better, so the J call may be wrong. The CDR3 runs 12 residues. CDR1 is MNHNS and CDR2 is SASEGT in the germline V gene. In DNA form, the CDR3 reads TGTGCCAGCAGTGTGGGGCGGGAGACGCAGTATTTT. Amino acid sequence: CASSVGRETQYF.

This clonotype showed up many times. The V call is TRBV7-8, the J call TRBJ2-7; TRBD2 agrees at 7 bases. With 2 bases clipped from V and 7 bases from J, the junction kept 11 bases outside the gene matches. Germline V gene data show CDR1 as SGHVS and CDR2 as FQNEAQ. The CDR3 runs to 15 residues. The CDR3 loop is CASSLQGRTGGEQYF. Here the CDR3 DNA reads TGTGCCAGCAGCTTACAAGGACGGACGGGAGGTGAGCAGTACTTC.

This clonotype was observed a few times. This chain links TRBV19 with TRBJ1-1; no definite D call. V was shortened by 0 bases and J by 0 bases, with 20 bases between the two germline ends. The CDR3 extends over 19 amino acids. CDR1 is LNHDA, CDR2 SQIVND, per germline (reference sequence). CDR3 coding DNA: TGTGCCAGTAGTATAGACCCCCGGGCAGGATTTAACATGAACACTGAAGCTTTCTTT. The encoded protein is CASSIDPRAGFNMNTEAFF.

The sample holds a few counts of this clonotype. The chain has TRBV19 and TRBJ1-2, with D possibly TRBD1 on 5 matching bases. The CDR3 is made up of 15 amino acids. The germline gives CDR1 LNHDA, CDR2 SQIVND (reference sequence). V shed 5 bases and J shed 4 bases, with 17 bases lying between them. This CDR3 is CASSLSRGDSYGYTF. CDR3 bases: TGTGCCAGTAGTCTCAGTCGGGGAGACAGCTATGGCTACACCTTC. The complete variable domain, with remaining parts taken from reference TRBV19 and TRBJ1-2, reads DGGITQSPKYLFRKEGQNVTLSCEQNLNHDAMYWYRQDPGQGLRLIYYSQIVNDFQKGDIAEGYSVSREKKESFPLTVTSAQKNPTAFYLCASSLSRGDSYGYTFGSGTRLTVV.

This clonotype came up once. A much bigger clone sits one base away, suggesting this may be a read error. This chain uses TRBV7-2 with TRBJ2-3; D is uncertain. In germline, CDR1 is SGHTA, CDR2 FQGNSA. CDR3 length: 12 amino acids. The CDR3 DNA reads as TGTGCCAGCAGCCAGTTCACAGATACGCATTATTTT. Amino acids: CASSQFTDTHYF.

The V gene is TRBV12-3 or TRBV12-4, the J gene TRBJ2-7; D remains unclear. This CDR3 comprises 14 residues. Trimming pared 6 bases from V and 2 bases from J, leaving 14 bases between. As DNA, the CDR3 is TGTGCCAGCAGCCTCGGCCGGGTCCCCTACGAGCAGTACTTC. It encodes CASSLGRVPYEQYF.

This clonotype turned up a few times. The J gene is TRBJ1-5, the V gene TRBV19, with 10 nucleotides matching TRBD1. From germline, CDR1 is LNHDA and CDR2 SQIVND (reference sequence). Germline trimming cut 4 bases from V and 0 bases from J; bases unmatched to any gene: 6. This CDR3 has 17 residues. The CDR3 bases are TGTGCCAGTAGTAACCTCCGGGACAGGGGTAGCAATCAGCCCCAGCATTTT. Its protein product is CASSNLRDRGSNQPQHF.

This chain uses TRBV20-1 with TRBJ1-2, with no clear D. The CDR3 consists of 15 residues. Germline loops: CDR1 DFQATT, CDR2 SNEGSKA (reference sequence). V shed 0 bases and J shed 2 bases, with 13 bases lying between them. CDR3 loop: CSARDRIGGNYGYTF. CDR3 bases: TGCAGTGCTAGAGATCGGATCGGTGGAAACTATGGCTACACCTTC.

This chain connects TRBV11-2 to TRBJ2-1; 8 bases are a match to TRBD2. Trimming at V came to 5 bases and at J to 8 bases, leaving 8 bases not matched to a gene. Germline CDR1 SGHAT, CDR2 FQNNGV. This CDR3 contains 14 residues. This CDR3 reads CASSPQRESDEQFF. Here the CDR3 DNA reads TGTGCCAGCAGCCCTCAGCGGGAGTCCGATGAGCAGTTCTTC.

This clonotype was observed a few times. The junction and the germline gene differ at one end; a read error may be behind it. The chain has TRBV28 and TRBJ2-1; D might be TRBD1 or TRBD2, each matching 6 bases. CDR3 size: 12 residues. Germline CDR1 and CDR2: MDHEN and SYDVKM. The CDR3 DNA is TGTGCCAGCAAGTCGGGGGCCAAGGCTGGTCTCTTC. This encodes CASKSGAKAGLF.

This clonotype has a handful of counts. The rearrangement joins TRBV7-6 to TRBJ2-7; unclear D gene. The V gene's germline CDR1 is SGHVS and CDR2 FNYEAQ. The CDR3 is made up of 16 amino acids. V lost 5 bases to trimming and J lost 3 bases, with 20 bases between them. CDR3 loop: CASSLELGRRDYEQYF. CDR3 DNA: TGTGCCAGCAGCCTCGAATTAGGACGGAGAGACTACGAGCAGTACTTC.

This clonotype has only a few counts. The chain is built from TRBV30 and TRBJ1-6, with a weak D call TRBD1 (6 bases). Germline assignment: CDR1 GTSNPN and CDR2 SVGIG (reference sequence). The V end lost 2 bases, the J end lost 5 bases, and 13 bases lay between the germline ends. The CDR3 runs 15 residues. The CDR3 region is CAWSIGRTDNSPLHF. The CDR3 region has the DNA TGTGCCTGGAGTATCGGGAGGACAGATAATTCACCCCTCCACTTT.

This clonotype showed up just once. The genes are TRBV27 and TRBJ1-1; 9 bases fit TRBD1. CDR1 MNHEY and CDR2 SMNVEV come from the germline V gene (reference sequence). With V trimmed by 0 bases and J by 6 bases, 14 bases remained unmatched. The CDR3 is made up of 18 amino acids. Here the CDR3 reads CASSLSGPGTGRGAEAFF. CDR3 DNA: TGTGCCAGCAGTTTATCCGGTCCCGGGACAGGGAGGGGCGCTGAAGCTTTCTTT.

This rearrangement joins TRBV2 to TRBJ1-5; 8 bases align to TRBD1. Germline-derived CDR1 and CDR2 are SNHLY and FYNNEI. V gave up 0 bases and J gave up 4 bases; unmatched junction bases: 5. The CDR3 spans 16 residues. The CDR3 DNA is TGTGCCAGCAGTGAAGCCGGGCAGGGGGCGAATCAGCCCCAGCATTTT. It yields the protein CASSEAGQGANQPQHF.

The J gene is TRBJ2-1, the V gene TRBV19, with D possibly matching TRBD1 (5 bases). The length of the CDR3 is 13 residues. Germline V CDR1 and CDR2: LNHDA, SQIVND (reference sequence). V shed 2 bases and J shed 7 bases, with 9 bases lying between them. The DNA of the CDR3 is TGTGCCAGTAGTATACCAGGGTCAAATGAGCAGTTCTTC. Its translation is CASSIPGSNEQFF.

The CDR3 DNA reads TGCAGTGCTGGGGACAGTCAGCCCCAGCATTTT. Translating gives CSAGDSQPQHF. This rearrangement joins TRBV20-1 to TRBJ1-5; 7 nucleotides align to TRBD1. The germline V gene encodes CDR1 DFQATT and CDR2 SNEGSKA (reference sequence). With 5 bases clipped from V and 6 bases from J, the junction kept 1 base outside the gene matches. The CDR3 spans 11 residues.

The chain has TRBV7-3 and TRBJ2-7, with TRBD1 identical over 9 bases. V lost 5 bases and J lost 3; bases outside the gene matches: 8. Looked up from germline, CDR1 is SGHTA and CDR2 is FQGTGA. There are 15 residues in the CDR3. The CDR3 spells CASSPTGQGFYEQYF. The DNA for the CDR3 is TGTGCCAGCAGCCCCACGGGACAGGGCTTCTACGAGCAGTACTTC.

This clonotype has just a few counts. The gene calls are TRBV5-1 and TRBJ1-1; the D gene is possibly TRBD1 (6 bases). The CDR3 extends over 15 amino acids. CDR1 and CDR2 from the germline V gene are SGHRS and YFSETQ. V was cut by 2 bases and J by 0 bases, with 11 bases left in between. This chain's CDR3 is CASSFSGEMNTEAFF. CDR3 coding DNA: TGCGCCAGCAGCTTCTCAGGGGAGATGAACACTGAAGCTTTCTTT.

This chain joins TRBV30 and TRBJ2-5; 8 bases align to TRBD2. The CDR3 spans 12 residues. The V and J ends lost 3 bases and 5 bases, in that order; junction bases with no gene match: 2. Germline V gives CDR1 GTSNPN, CDR2 SVGIG (reference sequence). The CDR3 bases are TGTGCCTGGAGCCGGGGGGGGGAGACCCAGTACTTC. The encoded protein is CAWSRGGETQYF.

The chain has TRBV14 and TRBJ1-6, with TRBD1 as a possible D gene (5 bases). Trimming removed 6 bases from V and 7 bases from J, with 22 bases in between. This CDR3 spans 17 amino acids. Germline V gene sequence: CDR1 SGHDN, CDR2 FVKESK. CDR3 bases: TGTGCCAGCAGTGGTCGGCCGTCGAAGGGGTGGAATTCACCCCTCCACTTT. It yields the protein CASSGRPSKGWNSPLHF.

For this clonotype: A single base separates this from a much larger clone, so it may be a read error. The chain is built from TRBV28 and TRBJ2-7; 7 bases fit TRBD2. Germline values: CDR1 MDHEN, CDR2 SYDVKM. The J segment lost 1 base and the V segment lost 2 bases, leaving 2 bases of the junction unmatched. The CDR3 length is 14 residues. CDR3 in amino acids: CASSLGGESYEQYF. Written as DNA, the CDR3 is TGTGCCAGCAGTTTAGGGGGGGAATCCTACGAGCAGTACTTC.

Only a few counts were recorded for this clonotype. This chain joins TRBV4-2 and TRBJ2-7, with D hard to call. Trimming cost V 4 bases and J 3 bases, with 22 bases left between them. The length of the CDR3 is 17 residues. Per the germline V gene, CDR1 is LGHNA and CDR2 is YNFKEQ. CDR3 DNA: TGTGCCAGCAGCCCCCAAAACCAGCTGGGATCTAACTACGAGCAGTACTTC. The encoded protein is CASSPQNQLGSNYEQYF.

This clonotype showed up many times. The V call is TRBV12-3 or TRBV12-4, the J call TRBJ1-2; 7 bases map to TRBD1. The CDR3 length is 13 residues. V dropped 3 bases and J dropped 4; count of bases not matched to a gene: 2. This CDR3 is CASSLTGSYGYTF. The CDR3 DNA follows: TGTGCCAGCAGTTTGACAGGGAGCTATGGCTACACCTTC.

This clonotype came up a few times. The CDR3 DNA follows: TGTGCCAGCAGCCCGCGACAGTCCCGACGGTGGACTGAAGCTTTCTTT. This gives the protein CASSPRQSRRWTEAFF. The rearrangement links TRBV6-5 to TRBJ1-1; TRBD1 is a possible D gene (5 bases). Germline-derived CDR1 and CDR2 are MNHEY and SVGAGI. V lost 6 bases and J 5 bases, leaving 22 bases between the germline ends. CDR3 length: 16 amino acids.

As to this clonotype: Possible read error: a much larger clone is one base away. This rearrangement joins TRBV7-6 to TRBJ1-3; 7 nucleotides agree with TRBD1. The CDR3 spans 16 residues. Trimming removed 4 bases from V and 0 bases from J; junction bases left unmatched: 6. Germline loops: CDR1 SGHVS, CDR2 FNYEAQ. The chain's CDR3 is CASSSLQGTSGNTIYF. The CDR3 region has the DNA TGTGCCAGCAGCTCCTTACAGGGGACCTCTGGAAACACCATATATTTT. The whole variable domain, remainder taken from reference TRBV7-6 and TRBJ1-3, is GAGVSQSPRYKVTKRGQDVALRCDPISGHVSLYWYRQALGQGPEFLTYFNYEAQQDKSGLPNDRFSAERPEGSISTLTIQRTEQRDSAMYRCASSSLQGTSGNTIYFGEGSWLTVV.

At least ten counts were recorded for this clonotype. The V and J genes are TRBV7-9 and TRBJ2-5; unclear D gene. V was shortened by 0 bases and J by 3 bases, with 5 bases between the two germline ends. Germline values: CDR1 SEHNR, CDR2 FQNEAQ (reference sequence). CDR3 length equals 13 residues. CDR3 loop: CASSLAGKETQYF. DNA of the CDR3: TGTGCCAGCAGCTTAGCGGGAAAAGAGACCCAGTACTTC. Complete variable domain (other parts from reference TRBV7-9 and TRBJ2-5): DTGVSQNPRHKITKRGQNVTFRCDPISEHNRLYWYRQTLGQGPEFLTYFQNEAQLEKSRLLSDRFSAERPKGSFSTLEIQRTEQGDSAMYLCASSLAGKETQYFGPGTRLLVL.

This clonotype has more than one count but fewer than ten. The V gene is TRBV28, the J gene TRBJ2-7; no firm D call. The CDR3 is made up of 12 amino acids. Per the germline V gene, CDR1 is MDHEN and CDR2 is SYDVKM. Trimming removed 3 bases at V and 3 bases at J, with 6 bases between. DNA for the CDR3: TGTGCCAGCAGTTTGGAGAGCTACGAGCAGTACTTC. It yields the protein CASSLESYEQYF.

This clonotype was observed a handful of times. This chain joins TRBV7-8 and TRBJ1-1; 9 bases line up with TRBD1. CDR3 length equals 14 residues. The germline gives CDR1 SGHVS, CDR2 FQNEAQ. Unmatched junction bases numbered 4, after V lost 5 bases and J lost 3 bases. CDR3 region: CASSRDRDHTEAFF. DNA for the CDR3: TGTGCCAGCAGCCGGGACAGGGATCACACTGAAGCTTTCTTT.

The chain employs TRBV3-1 and TRBJ1-6; D remains ambiguous. This CDR3 comprises 13 residues. Germline assignment: CDR1 LGHDT and CDR2 YNNKEL (reference sequence). Between the trimmed V and J ends, which lost 1 base and 15 bases, there was a span of 13 bases. The CDR3 region has the DNA TGTGCCAGCAGCCAAGGGGCAGCTTCTGTCCTCCACTTT. Its translation is CASSQGAASVLHF.

There are a few counts of this clonotype. V gene TRBV28 combines with J gene TRBJ2-4; 8 nucleotides match TRBD1. Trimming at V came to 3 bases and at J to 3 bases, leaving 4 bases not matched to a gene. In germline, CDR1 is MDHEN, CDR2 SYDVKM. This CDR3 comprises 15 residues. In DNA form, the CDR3 reads TGTGCCAGCAGTTTGCAGGGGGCCCTCAAAAACATTCAGTACTTC. This encodes CASSLQGALKNIQYF.